This TCR beta chain was captured by sequencing in a study of CD8 T cells in ankylosing spondylitis. This CDR3 comprises 15 residues. Trimming took 3 bases from V and 2 from J; bases not matched to a gene: 4. MiXCR was run by TCRdb on the 5' RACE reads, yielding one entry per CDR3 protein. The data contain fewer than 750,000 distinct CDR3 sequences, over 15% of them singletons. This clonotype showed up just a few times. The antigen remains unidentified. Study-wide results and caveats: For ankylosing spondylitis blood, a TCR beta motif of 7 or 8 highly homologous variants appeared characteristic.

The sample was blood, either unsorted or a sorted T cell fraction (not recorded which). This sequence was found in a male donor with ankylosing spondylitis. V usage is TRBV12-3 or TRBV12-4 and J usage is TRBJ1-3; 7 bases map to TRBD1. Here the CDR3 DNA reads TGTGCCAGCAGTTTTCAAACAGGGGCTGGAAACACCATATATTTT. Translated: CASSFQTGAGNTIYF.